The source of this T cell receptor (beta chain) is a study of tumor-infiltrating lymphocytes in primary liver carcinoma. With regard to this clonotype: One end of the junction does not line up with germline, which may come from a read error.

TCR beta cDNA was reverse-transcribed from about 0.45 ug of total RNA. The reaction used a constant-region primer and ProtoScript II reverse transcriptase. Construction of TCR beta libraries relied on three successive nested multiplex PCR rounds employing slightly modified ARM-PCR. TRBV1-TRBV30 forward primers and a C-beta reverse primer were used in the first two PCR rounds, which each ran for 10 cycles. TCRdb re-called the multiplex PCR reads through MiXCR, storing one row per CDR3 protein. The sample lists roughly 91,000 distinct CDR3 sequences; more than 60% were seen once. The V gene's germline CDR1 is SQVTM and CDR2 ANQGSEA. CDR3 length: 15 residues. Unsorted bulk tissue of roughly 18-31 mg yielded co-extracted RNA and DNA.

The specimen was liver tumor tissue from sampling region 5. Subset specified: tumor region T5, tumor centre. The receptor comes from a woman in her fifties or sixties with primary liver carcinoma and hepatitis B virus infection. The chain combines TRBV29-1 with TRBJ2-7; tentative D call: TRBD2 (6 bases). The CDR3 DNA sequence: TGCAGTGTTGATAGTGGAGGGGCTAGCTCCTACGAGCAGTGCTTC. Its translation: CSVDSGGASSYEQCF.